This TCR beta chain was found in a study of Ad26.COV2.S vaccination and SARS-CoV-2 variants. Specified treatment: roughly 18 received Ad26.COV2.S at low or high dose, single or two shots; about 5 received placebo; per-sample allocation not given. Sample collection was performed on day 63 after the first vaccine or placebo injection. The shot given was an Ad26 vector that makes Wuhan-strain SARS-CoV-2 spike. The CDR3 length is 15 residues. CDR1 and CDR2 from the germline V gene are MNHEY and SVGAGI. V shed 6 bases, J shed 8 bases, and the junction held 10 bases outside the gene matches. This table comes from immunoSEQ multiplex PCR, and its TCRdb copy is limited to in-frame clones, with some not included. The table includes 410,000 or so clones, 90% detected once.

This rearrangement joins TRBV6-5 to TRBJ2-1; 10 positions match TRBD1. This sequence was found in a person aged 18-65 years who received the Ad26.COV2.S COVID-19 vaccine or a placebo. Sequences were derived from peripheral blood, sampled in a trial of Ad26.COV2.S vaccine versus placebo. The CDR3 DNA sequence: TGTGCCAGCAGCTCAGGACAGGGGGTATGGGATGAGCAGTTCTTC. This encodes CASSSGQGVWDEQFF.